The 24 T cell receptor beta chains reported below all come from one sample, sequenced in a study of metastatic and nonmetastatic thyroid tumors. Using MiXCR, TCRdb reanalyzed the PCR reads. This sample has under 30,000 clones, with roughly 4.2% found just once. Treatment of any kind had been given to no patient before thyroid surgery. Specimen: blood. These receptors were obtained from a female donor with papillary thyroid cancer or a benign thyroid nodule (not recorded which). Some clones in this sample may be carry-over from other donors' samples.

This clone was observed a few times. This sequence joins TRBV6-1 and TRBJ2-7; D remains unclear. V was pared by 2 bases and J by 0 bases, with 5 bases between. The CDR3 has 13 amino acids. The V gene's germline CDR1 is MNHNS and CDR2 SASEGT. The CDR3 loop reads CASSEPLSYEQYF. CDR3 coding DNA: TGTGCCAGCAGTGAACCCCTCTCCTACGAGCAGTACTTC.

This clone occurred a few times. This chain links TRBV2 with TRBJ1-2; D is unclear. The CDR3 sequence is 13 residues long. V was clipped by 2 bases and J by 0 bases, with 4 bases between them. CDR1 is SNHLY and CDR2 is FYNNEI in the germline V gene. The CDR3 is CASSEYSNYGYTF. As DNA, the CDR3 is TGTGCCAGCAGTGAATATTCTAACTATGGCTACACCTTC.

V gene TRBV20-1 combines with J gene TRBJ2-5; maybe TRBD2 (6 bases). This CDR3 region has 14 residues. Trimming removed 2 bases at V and 1 base at J, with 11 bases between. Germline V CDR1 and CDR2: DFQATT, SNEGSKA (reference sequence). CDR3: CSARLARSQETQYF. As DNA, the CDR3 is TGCAGTGCTAGACTAGCGCGATCCCAAGAGACCCAGTACTTC.

This clone has ten or more counts. The V call is TRBV13, the J call TRBJ2-3; D call uncertain. Trimming pared 5 bases from V and 1 base from J, leaving 13 bases between. The CDR3 has 15 amino acids. Germline values: CDR1 PRHDT, CDR2 FYEKMQ (reference sequence). CDR3 DNA: TGTGCCAGCAGCCCCTGGGGTACGGGCACAGATACGCAGTATTTT. Translation gives CASSPWGTGTDTQYF.

This clone was counted at least ten times. The chain links TRBV20-1 to TRBJ2-3, with TRBD2 as a possible D gene (7 bases). Between the trimmed V and J ends, which lost 6 bases and 4 bases, there was a span of 20 bases. The CDR3 is 15 amino acids. Germline loops: CDR1 DFQATT, CDR2 SNEGSKA (reference sequence). The CDR3 region has the DNA TGCAGTGCCCACAGAGGGGGGGAGAGGTCAGATACGCAGTATTTT. Translated: CSAHRGGERSDTQYF.

On this clone: One end of the junction varies from germline; a read error may be responsible. The same CDR3 arises from other DNA sequences in this sample as well. The chain uses TRBV27 and TRBJ2-7; TRBD1 matches 9 bases. The germline V gene has CDR1 MNHEY and CDR2 SMNVEV (reference sequence). The CDR3 contains 16 residues. The CDR3 loop is CASILFWDRDSHEQYF. For the CDR3, the DNA is TGTGCCAGCATTTTATTCTGGGACAGGGATTCACACGAGCAGTACTTC.

Many counts were recorded for this clone. The chain joins TRBV7-2 to TRBJ2-2; D perhaps matches TRBD2 (5 bases). This CDR3 is 15 amino acids long. With 1 base removed from V and 4 bases from J, the gap between germline ends came to 10 bases. Germline lookup yields CDR1 SGHTA and CDR2 FQGNSA. CDR3 sequence (DNA): TGTGCCAGCAGCTTAGATAGCGTTCGCACCGGGGAGCTGTTTTTT. Residues: CASSLDSVRTGELFF.

The chain joins TRBV20-1 to TRBJ1-2; perhaps TRBD1 as D (5 bases). The V end was cut by 6 bases, the J end by 8 bases, with 22 bases between. The CDR3 totals 14 residues. The germline V gene has CDR1 DFQATT and CDR2 SNEGSKA (reference sequence). The CDR3 region has the DNA TGCAGTGCAAGAAATGGGGGGTCCGAAGGCGGCTACACCTTC. Its translation is CSARNGGSEGGYTF.

V gene TRBV20-1 combines with J gene TRBJ2-1, with D hard to call. Germline V lookup: CDR1 DFQATT, CDR2 SNEGSKA (reference sequence). V gave up 0 bases and J gave up 8 bases, with 20 bases separating them. The CDR3 is 16 residues long. CDR3 bases: TGCAGTGCTAGAGATTCTGTTGGGCCTAGACCCCATGAGCAGTTCTTC. Amino acids: CSARDSVGPRPHEQFF.

This clone was observed a handful of times. The chain uses TRBV27 and TRBJ1-2, with a possible D match to TRBD1 (5 bases). CDR1 and CDR2 from the germline V gene are MNHEY and SMNVEV (reference sequence). This CDR3 spans 12 amino acids. Trimming pared 5 bases from V and 7 bases from J, leaving 11 bases between. The CDR3 nucleotides are TGTGCCAGCAGTGCAGGGATAGCTGGCTACACCTTC. It specifies CASSAGIAGYTF.

In the case of this clone: At one end the junction does not follow the germline gene, possibly because of a read error. The rearrangement uses TRBV27 and TRBJ2-1; D is undetermined. This CDR3 comprises 15 residues. The germline V gene has CDR1 MNHEY and CDR2 SMNVEV (reference sequence). In nucleotides, the CDR3 is TGTGCCAGCAGTTTAGAGGTATTAATCTACAATGGGCAGTTCTTC. Its protein is CASSLEVLIYNGQFF.

V is TRBV29-1 and J is TRBJ2-7; D may be TRBD2 (5 bases). The CDR3 has 12 residues. Per the germline V gene, CDR1 is SQVTM and CDR2 is ANQGSEA. Between the trimmed V and J ends, which lost 4 bases and 2 bases, there was a span of 9 bases. DNA of the CDR3: TGCAGCGTTGGCGAGGGCCCCTACGAGCAGTACTTC. Its translation: CSVGEGPYEQYF.

This clone was seen at least ten times. The J gene is TRBJ2-1, the V gene TRBV28; D uncertain. The germline V and J ends were trimmed by 5 bases and 8 bases, with 4 bases remaining between them. CDR1 MDHEN and CDR2 SYDVKM come from the germline V gene. The CDR3 spans 10 residues. The CDR3 is CASSGDEQFF. As DNA, the CDR3 is TGTGCCAGCAGTGGCGATGAGCAGTTCTTC.

This clone was recorded at least ten times. The V gene is TRBV9, the J gene TRBJ2-1, with TRBD2 identical over 7 bases. V lost 0 bases and J lost 10; bases outside the gene matches: 7. The CDR3 loop spans 14 amino acids. The germline V gene encodes CDR1 SGDLS and CDR2 YYNGEE. For the CDR3, the DNA is TGTGCCAGCAGCGTAGTCCCGACTAGCACCGAGCAGTTCTTC. This gives the protein CASSVVPTSTEQFF. The full variable domain, in which reference TRBV9 and TRBJ2-1 provide the parts outside the CDR3, is DSGVTQTPKHLITATGQRVTLRCSPRSGDLSVYWYQQSLDQGLQFLIQYYNGEERAKGNILERFSAQQFPDLHSELNLSSLELGDSALYFCASSVVPTSTEQFFGPGTRLTVL.

This clone was observed a handful of times. The V and J genes are TRBV27 and TRBJ2-2, with D possibly matching TRBD1 (5 bases). CDR1 MNHEY and CDR2 SMNVEV come from the germline V gene (reference sequence). The germline V and J ends were trimmed by 3 bases and 7 bases, with 12 bases remaining between them. The CDR3 has 14 residues. In nucleotides, the CDR3 is TGTGCCAGCAGTTTGGGCAGGGCGGACGGGGAGCTGTTTTTT. This gives the protein CASSLGRADGELFF.

To note about this clone: This could be a read error, since a much larger clone is one nucleotide away. The CDR3 sequence: CASSWTSGGADTQYF. CDR3 DNA sequence: TGTGCCAGCAGTTGGACTAGCGGTGGGGCAGATACGCAGTATTTT. The rearrangement joins TRBV6-5 to TRBJ2-3, with 10 bases aligning to TRBD2. The CDR3 contains 15 residues. The V segment lost 4 bases and the J segment 4 bases; nucleotides outside the gene matches: 5. Germline CDR1 and CDR2: MNHEY and SVGAGI.

To note about this clone: The junction departs from the called germline gene at one end, perhaps through a read error. The V and J genes are TRBV24-1 and TRBJ2-1, with no clear D. CDR3 length: 11 amino acids. Germline V gives CDR1 KGHDR, CDR2 SFDVKD. CDR3 in DNA: TGTGCCGCCAGTATCTCCAATGAGCAGTTCTTC. Translating gives CAASISNEQFF.

In this sample, this clone turned up a few times. V is TRBV30 and J is TRBJ2-7; D is ambiguous. Germline values: CDR1 GTSNPN, CDR2 SVGIG (reference sequence). The CDR3 has 12 amino acids. V lost 0 bases, J lost 6 bases, and 9 bases lay in between. CDR3 sequence: CAWSVHSLEQYF. Written as DNA, the CDR3 is TGTGCCTGGAGTGTACACTCTCTCGAGCAGTACTTC.

The rearrangement joins TRBV5-1 to TRBJ1-4; D call uncertain. The germline gives CDR1 SGHRS, CDR2 YFSETQ. This CDR3 has 14 amino acids. Deletions cut 5 bases from V and 8 bases from J, with 16 bases between. CDR3 sequence reads: CASRFGPRSEKLFF. The DNA of the CDR3 is TGCGCCAGCAGGTTCGGGCCCAGATCGGAAAAACTGTTTTTT.

This clone was picked up a small number of times. The chain is built from TRBV5-1 and TRBJ1-1; a possible D gene is TRBD1 (5 bases). The CDR3 runs 12 residues. Germline-derived CDR1 and CDR2 are SGHRS and YFSETQ. The V end lost 1 base, the J end lost 9 bases, and 10 bases lay between the germline ends. In nucleotides, the CDR3 is TGCGCCAGCAGCTTGTCGGGGGAAAAAGCTTTCTTT. This translates into CASSLSGEKAFF.

This clone was detected a few times. The genes are TRBV6-1 and TRBJ2-2; the D gene is possibly TRBD1 (6 bases). CDR1 and CDR2 from the germline V gene are MNHNS and SASEGT. This CDR3 is 14 amino acids long. V was cut by 8 bases and J by 6 bases, with 16 bases left in between. As DNA, the CDR3 is TGTGCCAGCTCCCGGGACATGGAGGCCGGGGAGCTGTTTTTT. This sequence encodes CASSRDMEAGELFF.

As for this clone: One end of the junction is discordant with germline, which a read error may explain. The chain recombines TRBV27 with TRBJ2-5; D may be TRBD2 (6 bases). Germline CDR1 MNHEY, CDR2 SMNVEV (reference sequence). The CDR3 has 20 amino acids. DNA for the CDR3: TGTGCCATCAGTTCACGAGACTTACGGGGATTAGCGGTAGTGCGGGAGACCCAGTACTTC. It encodes CAISSRDLRGLAVVRETQYF.

This clone was detected only a few times. The genes are TRBV20-1 and TRBJ2-3; D remains unclear. V dropped 7 bases and J dropped 1 base, with 15 bases sitting between them. Germline V gene data show CDR1 as DFQATT and CDR2 as SNEGSKA (reference sequence). This CDR3 has 14 amino acids. The CDR3 here is CSVKSTRRTDTQYF. CDR3 nucleotide sequence: TGCAGTGTTAAGTCCACTCGGCGCACAGATACGCAGTATTTT.

This clone was seen only a few times. The chain uses TRBV6-2 or TRBV6-3 and TRBJ1-3; D unresolved. The CDR3 is made up of 17 amino acids. The germline V and J ends were trimmed by 0 bases and 0 bases, with 12 bases remaining between them. Germline lookup yields CDR1 MNHEY and CDR2 SVGEGT. The CDR3 DNA follows: TGTGCCAGCAGTTACTCTTTCGGCACTGGCTCTGGAAACACCATATATTTT. Its translation is CASSYSFGTGSGNTIYF.